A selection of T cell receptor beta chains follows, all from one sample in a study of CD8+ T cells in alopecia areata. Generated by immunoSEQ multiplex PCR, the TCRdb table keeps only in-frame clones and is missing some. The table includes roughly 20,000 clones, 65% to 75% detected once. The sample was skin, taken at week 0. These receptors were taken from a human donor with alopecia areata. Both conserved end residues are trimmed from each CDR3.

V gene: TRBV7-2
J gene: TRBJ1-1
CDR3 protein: ASSLGARHEGTEAF

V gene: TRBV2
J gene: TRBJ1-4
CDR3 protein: ASKILGQGNEKLF

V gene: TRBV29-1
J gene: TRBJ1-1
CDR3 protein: SVEELRGTGGDTEAF

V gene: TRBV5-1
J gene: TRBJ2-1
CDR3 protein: ASTRDISDNEQF

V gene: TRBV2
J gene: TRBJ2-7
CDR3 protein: ASRGTGGSYEQY

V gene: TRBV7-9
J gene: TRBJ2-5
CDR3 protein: ASSSLLGLADQETQY

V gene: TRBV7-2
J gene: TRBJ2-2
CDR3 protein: ASSLAKGRDGELF

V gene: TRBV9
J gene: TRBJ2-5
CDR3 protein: ASSVEGLYQETQY

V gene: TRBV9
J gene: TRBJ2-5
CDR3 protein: ASSAWDYPKETQY

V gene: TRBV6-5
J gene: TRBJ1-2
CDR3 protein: ASSPRGLGYT

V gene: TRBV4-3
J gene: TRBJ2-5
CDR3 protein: ASSQGTGYQETQY

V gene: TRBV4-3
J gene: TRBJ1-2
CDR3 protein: ASSQLGGQGYGYT

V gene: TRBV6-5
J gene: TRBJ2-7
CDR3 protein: ASSRTSGGSYEQY

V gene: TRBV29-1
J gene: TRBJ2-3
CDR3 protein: SVSGGLADTQY

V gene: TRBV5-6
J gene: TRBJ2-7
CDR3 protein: ASSLTRVRGYEQY

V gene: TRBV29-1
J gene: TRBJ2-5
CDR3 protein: SVTGMETQY

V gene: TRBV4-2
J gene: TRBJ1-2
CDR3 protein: ASSAGGGENYGYT

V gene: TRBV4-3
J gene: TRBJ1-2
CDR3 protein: ASSQVQGTGVGYT

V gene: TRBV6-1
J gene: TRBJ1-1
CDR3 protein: ASSYSPAISEAF

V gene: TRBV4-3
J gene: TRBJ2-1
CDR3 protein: ASSPGQAINEQF

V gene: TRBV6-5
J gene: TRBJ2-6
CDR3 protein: ASSYGQGYGANVLT

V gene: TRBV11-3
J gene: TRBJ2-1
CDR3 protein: ASSGGSSYNEQF

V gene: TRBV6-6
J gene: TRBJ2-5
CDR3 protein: ASSYQVAPQETQY

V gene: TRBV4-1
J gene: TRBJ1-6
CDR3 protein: ASSLVRGSDSPLH

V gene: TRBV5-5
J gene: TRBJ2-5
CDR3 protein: ASSFTGEETQY

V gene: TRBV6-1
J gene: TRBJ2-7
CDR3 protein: ASSDYTYEQY

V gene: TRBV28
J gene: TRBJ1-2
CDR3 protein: ASSGGPGLRYT

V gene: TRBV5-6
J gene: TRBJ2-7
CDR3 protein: ASKGRNLYEQY

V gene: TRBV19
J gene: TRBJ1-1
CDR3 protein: ASSDWHTEAF

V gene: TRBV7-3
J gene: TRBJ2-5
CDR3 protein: ASSLTSWRGETQY

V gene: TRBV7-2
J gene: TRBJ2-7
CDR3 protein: ASSLGQGTYEQY

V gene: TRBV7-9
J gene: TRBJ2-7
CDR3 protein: ASSPTEGEQY

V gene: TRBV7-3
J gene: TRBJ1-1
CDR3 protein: ASSLTLVGEEESTEAF

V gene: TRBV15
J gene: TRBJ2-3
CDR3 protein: ATSRGGGLTDTQY

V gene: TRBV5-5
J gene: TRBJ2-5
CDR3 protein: ASSWYRGGAVETQY